These T cell receptor beta chains were read from a single sample in a study of blood T cells in healthy people across ages. TCRdb re-called the 5' RACE reads through MiXCR, storing one row per CDR3 protein. The sample lists approximately 800,000 distinct CDR3 sequences; more than 55% were seen once. The sample was blood. The receptors come from a man aged 40-50 years in good health. Both conserved end residues are part of each CDR3. The D gene is left open where the match is weak. Size tells how often a clone was seen (once, few, many) or the class of an expanded clone, and some rows leave it out.

TRBJ2-7 TRBV11-2 13 NA NA TGTGCCAGCAGCTTAATTGACCGGGGCGAGCAGTACTTC CASSLIDRGEQYF
TRBJ2-1 TRBV29-1 15 NA TRBD1 TGCAGCGTTGAAAAGGGGGCGGACTCCTACAATGAGCAGTTCTTC CSVEKGADSYNEQFF
TRBJ2-7 TRBV2 14 NA TRBD2 TGTGCCAGTGGAAGCGGGGGCCGATACAATGAGCAGTACTTC CASGSGGRYNEQYF
TRBJ1-6 TRBV10-3 11 NA NA TGTGCCATCAGGGATAATTCACCCCTCCACTTT CAIRDNSPLHF
TRBJ1-6 TRBV4-1 13 NA NA TGCGCCAGCAGCCAACCCCTGGTGTCACCCCTCCACTTT CASSQPLVSPLHF
TRBJ2-4 TRBV13 16 NA NA TGTGCCAGCAGCTTTGGGATGGTGATAGCCAAAAACATTCAGTACTTC CASSFGMVIAKNIQYF
TRBJ2-7 TRBV7-2 14 NA NA TGTGCCAGCAGCCGATCAGGGTCTGTCCACGAGCAGTACTTC CASSRSGSVHEQYF
TRBJ2-6 TRBV9 20 NA TRBD2 TGTGCCAGCAGCGTAGCCGGGACTAGCGGGAGGGGGTCTGGGGCCAACGTCCTGACTTTC CASSVAGTSGRGSGANVLTF
TRBJ2-2 TRBV6-2/TRBV6-3 15 NA NA TGTGCCAGCAGTTACGGGTCAGACAACACCGGGGAGCTGTTTTTT CASSYGSDNTGELFF
TRBJ2-1 TRBV5-1 16 NA TRBD1 TGCGCCAGCAGCAAAGGACAGGGTAGCTCCTACAATGAGCAGTTCTTC CASSKGQGSSYNEQFF
TRBJ1-2 TRBV6-2/TRBV6-3 16 few TRBD1 TGTGCCAGCAGGCCCTCCGGGACAGGGGGGCCACATGGCTACACCTTC CASRPSGTGGPHGYTF
TRBJ2-1 TRBV29-1 13 NA NA TGCAGCGTTGAGGAAATGGGCCACAATGAGCAGTTCTTC CSVEEMGHNEQFF